These T cell receptor beta chains were read from a single sample in a study of metastatic and nonmetastatic thyroid tumors. TCRdb re-clonotyped the PCR reads via MiXCR. The sample records about 85,000 clones, around 7.8% being singletons. Sequencing was done on a sample of blood. The receptors come from a female donor with papillary thyroid cancer or a benign thyroid nodule (not recorded which). Some clones in this sample may be carry-over from other donors' samples. The CDR3 runs from the conserved cysteine through the conserved F or W. Fields, in order: clone size, J gene, V gene, D gene, CDR3 protein, CDR3 DNA. The D gene is left open where the match is weak. A clone size is listed for some rows: how often the clone was seen (once, few, many), or a class if it is expanded.

many TRBJ1-6 TRBV12-5 - CASATQGYNSPLHF TGTGCTAGTGCCACCCAGGGTTATAATTCACCCCTCCACTTT
many TRBJ1-6 TRBV3-1 TRBD1 CASSRGQGGSPLHF TGTGCCAGCAGCCGGGGACAGGGGGGCTCACCCCTCCACTTT
many TRBJ2-1 TRBV7-9 TRBD2 CASNRLGSGGHHNEQFF TGTGCCAGCAACCGCTTAGGCAGCGGGGGGCACCACAATGAGCAGTTCTTC
many TRBJ2-1 TRBV9 - CASSAGTYNEQFF TGTGCCAGCAGCGCCGGGACCTACAATGAGCAGTTCTTC
- TRBJ2-7 TRBV6-6 - CASSYSPATGKTNEQYF TGTGCCAGCAGTTACTCACCCGCAACAGGGAAAACAAACGAGCAGTACTTC
few TRBJ2-3 TRBV6-4 TRBD2 CASSEGSGGAADTQYF TGTGCCAGCAGTGAGGGTAGCGGGGGGGCCGCAGATACGCAGTATTTT
- TRBJ2-4 TRBV27 TRBD1 CASSFLNRGRNIQYF TGTGCCAGCAGTTTCCTCAACAGGGGGCGGAACATTCAGTACTTC
many TRBJ2-5 TRBV5-1 - CASSLDRGGSWETQYF TGCGCCAGCAGCTTGGACAGGGGAGGGTCCTGGGAGACCCAGTACTTC
many TRBJ2-7 TRBV7-2 - CASSLSRSYEQYF TGTGCCAGCAGCTTATCCCGATCCTACGAGCAGTACTTC
many TRBJ2-7 TRBV14 - CASSPTSYEQYF TGTGCCAGCAGCCCCACTAGTTACGAGCAGTACTTC
many TRBJ1-2 TRBV6-1 - CASSARRGLGYGYTF TGTGCCAGCAGTGCCCGACGGGGATTGGGCTATGGCTACACCTTC
many TRBJ1-2 TRBV3-1 - CASSQDAVGSNYGYTF TGTGCCAGCAGCCAAGATGCCGTGGGATCTAACTATGGCTACACCTTC
many TRBJ2-2 TRBV12-3/TRBV12-4 - CASSLRRAGELFF -
many TRBJ1-3 TRBV18 TRBD1 CASSQTTGQGARNTIYF TGTGCCAGCTCACAGACCACCGGGCAGGGGGCCAGAAACACCATATATTTT
many TRBJ1-4 TRBV6-4 - CASSDSPNEKLFF TGTGCCAGCAGTGACAGTCCTAATGAAAAACTGTTTTTT
many TRBJ2-5 TRBV27 TRBD2 CASSLIAGRETQYF TGTGCCAGCAGTTTGATAGCGGGCCGGGAGACCCAGTACTTC
many TRBJ1-6 TRBV4-1 - CASSLGTRASSYNSPLHF TGCGCCAGCAGCCTTGGGACACGCGCGAGCTCCTATAATTCACCCCTCCACTTT
many TRBJ2-2 TRBV11-2 TRBD2 CASSPGLAGGRSGELFF TGTGCCAGCAGCCCAGGACTAGCGGGGGGGCGGAGCGGGGAGCTGTTTTTT
many TRBJ2-3 TRBV6-1 TRBD2 CASSGLAGGGTDTQYF TGTGCCAGCAGTGGACTAGCGGGGGGGGGCACAGATACGCAGTATTTT
- TRBJ2-7 TRBV12-3/TRBV12-4 - CASRNREDTGLYEQYF TGTGCCAGCAGGAACAGGGAGGATACTGGTCTCTACGAGCAGTACTTC